The next 32 T cell receptor beta chains were all read from a single sample in a study of blood T cell repertoires in COVID-19. The method was immunoSEQ multiplex PCR; TCRdb's version includes in-frame clones alone and lacks a portion of them. This sample has 250,000 to 350,000 clones, with about 90% found just once. The specimen was peripheral blood. All receptors derive from a woman aged 50 to 60 who had recovered from COVID-19.

The chain links TRBV5-1 to TRBJ1-2, with a tentative D call TRBD1 (5 bases). V was clipped by 0 bases and J by 3 bases, with 9 bases between them. This CDR3 region has 14 residues. Germline assignment: CDR1 SGHRS and CDR2 YFSETQ. The DNA for the CDR3 is TGCGCCAGCAGCTTGGGACAGATCCACTATGGCTACACCTTC. Amino acids: CASSLGQIHYGYTF.

J is TRBJ2-1 and V is TRBV6-2 or TRBV6-3, with D unclear. The CDR3 is 16 amino acids. Germline CDR1 MNHEY, CDR2 SVGEGT. Between the trimmed V and J ends, which lost 4 bases and 2 bases, there was a span of 15 bases. CDR3 DNA sequence: TGTGCCAGCAGTTTCTCGCAACTTACTCCCTACAATGAGCAGTTCTTC. This codes for CASSFSQLTPYNEQFF.

The chain is built from TRBV18 and TRBJ2-7, with 7 positions matching TRBD1. The germline gives CDR1 KGHSH, CDR2 LQKENI. The CDR3 length is 14 residues. With 8 bases clipped from V and 3 bases from J, the junction kept 10 bases outside the gene matches. The CDR3 is CASRVGTAYYEQYF. The DNA of the CDR3 is TGTGCCAGCCGAGTCGGGACAGCTTACTACGAGCAGTACTTC.

The chain employs TRBV28 and TRBJ2-7, with D perhaps TRBD2 (6 bases). CDR3 length: 11 residues. With 2 bases removed from V and 8 bases from J, the gap between germline ends came to 7 bases. Germline V lookup: CDR1 MDHEN, CDR2 SYDVKM. The CDR3 DNA is TGTGCCAGCAGTTTACGGGGGAAGCAGTACTTC. It yields the protein CASSLRGKQYF.

This sequence joins TRBV20-1 and TRBJ2-7; possibly TRBD2 for D (5 bases). The CDR3 covers 11 residues. The V gene's germline CDR1 is DFQATT and CDR2 SNEGSKA (reference sequence). The CDR3 reads CSGLGRDEQYF. CDR3 bases: TGCTCCGGACTCGGCCGGGACGAGCAGTACTTC.

The chain uses TRBV6-5 and TRBJ1-6, with 8 bases aligning to TRBD1. V lost 6 bases and J lost 5; bases outside the gene matches: 6. Germline V gene sequence: CDR1 MNHEY, CDR2 SVGAGI. CDR3 size: 15 residues. The CDR3 DNA follows: TGTGCCAGCAGCTTGGCAGGGGGCGATAATTCACCCCTCCACTTT. The encoded protein is CASSLAGGDNSPLHF.

CDR3 coding DNA: TGTGCCAGTAGTCCCCGGACAGGGGGGACTAGCGGGAGGGCCTACGAGCAGTACTTC. Translating gives CASSPRTGGTSGRAYEQYF. J is TRBJ2-7 and V is TRBV19; 16 nucleotides align to TRBD2. Germline lookup yields CDR1 LNHDA and CDR2 SQIVND (reference sequence). V gave up 5 bases and J gave up 2 bases; unmatched junction bases: 12. The CDR3 length is 19 residues.

The chain carries TRBV6-2 or TRBV6-3 and TRBJ2-3; 13 bases map to TRBD2. In germline, CDR1 is MNHEY, CDR2 SVGEGT. V was pared by 5 bases and J by 0 bases, with 17 bases of the junction left unmatched. This CDR3 contains 21 residues. CDR3 protein: CASSARIRLAGGRISTDTQYF. Written as DNA, the CDR3 is TGTGCCAGCAGTGCGCGGATTAGACTAGCGGGGGGCCGAATTAGCACAGATACGCAGTATTTT.

The V gene is TRBV5-1, the J gene TRBJ2-7, with 12 nucleotides matching TRBD2. Germline V gene lookup returns CDR1 SGHRS and CDR2 YFSETQ. The CDR3 sequence is 16 residues long. After removal of 1 base from V and 5 bases from J, the junction contained 7 bases not matched to a gene. The DNA of the CDR3 is TGCGCCAGCAGCTTGTCGCTAGCGGGAGGGCACAACGAGCAGTACTTC. Its protein is CASSLSLAGGHNEQYF.

This sequence joins TRBV27 and TRBJ1-4, with D maybe TRBD1 (5 bases). This CDR3 comprises 11 residues. V shed 8 bases and J shed 15 bases, with 16 bases lying between them. CDR1 is MNHEY and CDR2 is SMNVEV in the germline V gene (reference sequence). This CDR3 is CASLGGGKVFF. Here the CDR3 DNA reads TGTGCCAGCTTGGGGGGAGGGAAGGTGTTTTTT.

This clone was found once. This rearrangement joins TRBV6-5 to TRBJ1-5; D possibly corresponds to TRBD1 (6 bases). CDR3 length: 15 amino acids. V lost 6 bases and J 5 bases, leaving 17 bases between the germline ends. From germline, CDR1 is MNHEY and CDR2 SVGAGI. CDR3 loop: CASSHDRPVDQPQHF. CDR3 DNA: TGTGCCAGCAGCCATGACAGGCCTGTGGATCAGCCCCAGCATTTT.

The rearrangement uses TRBV20-1 and TRBJ2-5; no reliable D call. This CDR3 region has 11 residues. CDR1 is DFQATT, CDR2 SNEGSKA, per germline (reference sequence). The CDR3 region is CRCETQETQYF. The CDR3, as DNA: TGCAGGTGCGAGACTCAAGAGACCCAGTACTTC.

The CDR3 nucleotides are TGCAGCGCTATGGGGGGGGACAGGTCCTCCTACGAGCAGTACTTC. Encoded protein: CSAMGGDRSSYEQYF. J is TRBJ2-7 and V is TRBV29-1; the D gene is possibly TRBD1 (8 bases). With 7 bases removed from V and 0 bases from J, the gap between germline ends came to 19 bases. The CDR3 runs to 15 residues. Germline V gene lookup returns CDR1 SQVTM and CDR2 ANQGSEA.

This CDR3 is CASSGQGPSTQYF. The CDR3 DNA is TGTGCCAGTAGTGGGCAGGGCCCGAGTACGCAGTATTTT. The chain carries TRBV19 and TRBJ2-3, with D possibly TRBD1 on 5 matching bases. The CDR3 is made up of 13 amino acids. Germline-derived CDR1 and CDR2 are LNHDA and SQIVND (reference sequence). Trimming left V 5 bases short and J 8 bases short, with 14 bases between.

This clone was seen only a few times. This chain uses TRBV6-5 with TRBJ2-7; 9 bases fit TRBD1. V lost 5 bases to trimming and J lost 5 bases; unmatched junction nucleotides: 10. The CDR3 extends over 15 amino acids. Germline V gives CDR1 MNHEY, CDR2 SVGAGI. The CDR3 sequence: CASSRWGQGTNEQYF. DNA of the CDR3: TGTGCCAGCAGTCGGTGGGGACAGGGTACCAACGAGCAGTACTTC.

The rearrangement joins TRBV29-1 to TRBJ2-3; 10 bases are a match to TRBD1. Looked up from germline, CDR1 is SQVTM and CDR2 is ANQGSEA. CDR3 length: 14 residues. The V gene end was trimmed by 7 bases and the J gene end by 3 bases; junction bases not matched to a gene: 7. Written as DNA, the CDR3 is TGCAGCGAGGGGGGGGACAGGGGAACAGATACGCAGTATTTT. Translating gives CSEGGDRGTDTQYF.

The J gene is TRBJ2-7, the V gene TRBV7-9; 7 nucleotides agree with TRBD1. V dropped 2 bases and J dropped 5; count of bases not matched to a gene: 12. CDR1 and CDR2 (germline): SEHNR, FQNEAQ (reference sequence). This CDR3 is 16 amino acids long. The CDR3 region has the DNA TGTGCCAGCAGCTTATCCCTAAACAGGGGTCTCCACGAGCAGTACTTC. This gives the protein CASSLSLNRGLHEQYF. Variable domain in full (rest from reference TRBV7-9 and TRBJ2-7): DTGVSQNPRHKITKRGQNVTFRCDPISEHNRLYWYRQTLGQGPEFLTYFQNEAQLEKSRLLSDRFSAERPKGSFSTLEIQRTEQGDSAMYLCASSLSLNRGLHEQYFGPGTRLTVT.

The V and J genes are TRBV6-5 and TRBJ2-7, with 8 bases fitting TRBD1. With V trimmed by 4 bases and J by 3 bases, 2 bases remained unmatched. This CDR3 region has 13 residues. The germline V gene encodes CDR1 MNHEY and CDR2 SVGAGI. The CDR3 sequence is CASSSGGLYEQYF. CDR3 in DNA: TGTGCCAGCAGTTCAGGGGGCCTCTACGAGCAGTACTTC.

V and J are TRBV7-3 and TRBJ2-1; TRBD2 is a possible D gene (5 bases). Trimming pared 2 bases from V and 9 bases from J, leaving 8 bases between. CDR1 and CDR2 (germline): SGHTA, FQGTGA. CDR3 length: 12 amino acids. The CDR3: CASSLREGEQFF. CDR3 DNA sequence: TGTGCCAGCAGCTTACGGGAAGGTGAGCAGTTCTTC.

This clone was recorded a few times. The gene calls are TRBV2 and TRBJ2-7, with a possible D match to TRBD1 (6 bases). Trimming took off 2 bases at V and 4 bases at J, with 9 bases between the two ends. The CDR3 is made up of 13 amino acids. Per germline, CDR1 SNHLY and CDR2 FYNNEI. DNA for the CDR3: TGTGCCAGCAGTGAAAACAGGGAATACGAGCAGTACTTC. Translating it yields CASSENREYEQYF.

The chain uses TRBV5-1 and TRBJ2-5, with 7 bases aligning to TRBD2. CDR1 is SGHRS and CDR2 is YFSETQ in the germline V gene. The CDR3 runs 15 residues. Trimming cost V 0 bases and J 2 bases; bases outside gene matches: 4. CDR3 sequence (DNA): TGCGCCAGCAGCTTGGGGGCTAGCGGACAAGAGACCCAGTACTTC. It is translated as CASSLGASGQETQYF.

This clone was seen once. The rearrangement joins TRBV5-1 to TRBJ1-1; tentatively, D is TRBD1 (6 bases). Deletions cut 7 bases from V and 1 base from J, with 14 bases between. Germline assignment: CDR1 SGHRS and CDR2 YFSETQ. The CDR3 extends over 14 amino acids. The CDR3 DNA reads as TGCGCCAGCGGGGGGAGGGGACAGAACACTGAAGCTTTCTTT. Translated, it gives CASGGRGQNTEAFF.

DNA of the CDR3: TGTGCCAGTACAAGGGAGGTCCGCACAGATACGCAGTATTTT. This encodes CASTREVRTDTQYF. V gene TRBV19 combines with J gene TRBJ2-3; weak D call: TRBD2 (6 bases). V lost 7 bases and J lost 1, with 12 bases in between. CDR3 size: 14 residues. Germline-derived CDR1 and CDR2 are LNHDA and SQIVND (reference sequence).

Comment on this clone: The sample contains more than one DNA sequence encoding this CDR3. This sequence joins TRBV19 and TRBJ1-1; the D is unclear. Germline lookup yields CDR1 LNHDA and CDR2 SQIVND (reference sequence). V dropped 4 bases and J dropped 2 bases, with 14 bases sitting between them. This CDR3 comprises 15 residues. Here the CDR3 reads CASSTSGIPNTEAFF. CDR3 DNA: TGTGCCAGTAGTACCTCGGGGATTCCCAACACTGAAGCTTTCTTT.

This rearrangement joins TRBV6-4 to TRBJ2-2; 11 bases are shared with TRBD2. Germline V CDR1 and CDR2: MRHNA, SNTAGT. The CDR3 runs to 18 residues. Unmatched junction bases numbered 9, after V lost 6 bases and J lost 0 bases. CDR3 protein: CASRGTSGGTANTGELFF. The CDR3, as DNA: TGTGCCAGCAGGGGAACTAGCGGGGGCACCGCGAACACCGGGGAGCTGTTTTTT.

The chain links TRBV30 to TRBJ1-1; no definite D call. From germline, CDR1 is GTSNPN and CDR2 SVGIG (reference sequence). The CDR3 is 13 residues long. With 3 bases removed from V and 1 base from J, the gap between germline ends came to 9 bases. CDR3: CAWRQAGNTEAFF. CDR3 DNA: TGTGCCTGGAGGCAAGCGGGGAACACTGAAGCTTTCTTT.

This clone came up once. The chain uses TRBV3-1 (or the pseudogene TRBV3-2) and TRBJ2-6, with 11 positions matching TRBD1. V was pared by 2 bases and J by 0 bases, with 9 bases of the junction left unmatched. The CDR3 covers 20 residues. Germline V CDR1 and CDR2: LGHDT, YNNKEL (reference sequence). The CDR3 DNA sequence: TGTGCCAGCAGCCAAATCGGGACAGGGGGTCTAGGCTCTGGGGCCAACGTCCTGACTTTC. This translates into CASSQIGTGGLGSGANVLTF.

J is TRBJ1-6 and V is TRBV5-6; 7 bases are a match to TRBD1. The CDR3 has 13 residues. V trimming: 4 bases; J trimming: 9 bases; junction bases outside the gene matches: 4. Germline assignment: CDR1 SGHDT and CDR2 YYEEEE. In nucleotides, the CDR3 is TGTGCCAGCAGCGCTGACAGGGCTTCACCCCTCCACTTT. Residues: CASSADRASPLHF.

This chain uses TRBV18 with TRBJ1-5, with D maybe TRBD1 (5 bases). Trimming cost V 2 bases and J 5 bases, with 10 bases left between them. This CDR3 has 14 amino acids. Germline loops: CDR1 KGHSH, CDR2 LQKENI. CDR3 nucleotides: TGTGCCAGCTCACCATGGAGGGGTGATCAGCCCCAGCATTTT. Encoded protein: CASSPWRGDQPQHF.

The gene calls are TRBV6-5 and TRBJ1-1; 7 bases line up with TRBD1. Germline V CDR1 and CDR2: MNHEY, SVGAGI. J gave up 4 bases and V 6 bases, and 5 bases lay outside the gene matches. The CDR3 has 13 residues. Here the CDR3 DNA reads TGTGCCAGCAGGGATCAGGGGGGCACTGAAGCTTTCTTT. Amino acid sequence: CASRDQGGTEAFF.

V and J are TRBV30 and TRBJ2-7; 11 positions agree with TRBD2. V lost 3 bases, J lost 1 base, and 5 bases stayed unmatched. The CDR3 runs 15 residues. The germline V gene encodes CDR1 GTSNPN and CDR2 SVGIG (reference sequence). The DNA of the CDR3 is TGTGCCTGGAGCCCGGGACTAGCGGTTTCCTACGAGCAGTACTTC. It encodes CAWSPGLAVSYEQYF. Full variable domain (rest looked up from reference TRBV30 and TRBJ2-7): SQTIHQWPATLVQPVGSPLSLECTVEGTSNPNLYWYRQAAGRGLQLLFYSVGIGQISSEVPQNLSASRPQDRQFILSSKKLLLSDSGFYLCAWSPGLAVSYEQYFGPGTRLTVT.

V and J are TRBV30 and TRBJ1-1, with D possibly TRBD1 on 5 matching bases. CDR1 GTSNPN and CDR2 SVGIG come from the germline V gene (reference sequence). The V and J ends lost 0 bases and 1 base respectively, with 9 bases between them. The CDR3 has 14 amino acids. The CDR3 DNA follows: TGTGCCTGGAGTGTCGACAGCAGGAACACTGAAGCTTTCTTT. This codes for CAWSVDSRNTEAFF.